These 8 T cell receptor beta chains share one sample of origin, sequenced in a study of Graves' ophthalmopathy and Graves' hyperthyroidism. Amplification targeted the TCR beta CDR3 regions, with RNA transcripts as the source material. The workflow started with a first-round RT-PCR run with HTBI primers and then moved on to a second-round multiplex PCR. TCRdb independently ran MiXCR on the multiplex PCR reads; one entry per CDR3 protein. In the table there are about 1.1 million distinct CDR3 sequences, about two fifths of which are singletons. The material sequenced was peripheral blood or thyroid tissue (not recorded which). Receptors originate from an adult man with Graves' hyperthyroidism.

CDR3 loop: CSARDRQGTEQYF. CDR3 coding DNA: TGCAGTGCTAGAGATCGCCAGGGAACCGAGCAGTACTTC. J is TRBJ2-7 and V is TRBV20-1, with D possibly matching TRBD1 (5 bases). CDR3 length: 13 residues. The V gene's germline CDR1 is DFQATT and CDR2 SNEGSKA (reference sequence). Between the trimmed V and J ends, which lost 0 bases and 6 bases, there was a span of 12 bases.

The chain employs TRBV9 and TRBJ1-5; 7 positions agree with TRBD1. Germline V gene sequence: CDR1 SGDLS, CDR2 YYNGEE. Trimming cost V 4 bases and J 6 bases; bases outside gene matches: 7. The CDR3 loop spans 14 amino acids. This CDR3 reads CASSLTGISQPQHF. As DNA, the CDR3 is TGTGCCAGCAGCCTGACAGGGATATCTCAGCCCCAGCATTTT.

The chain carries TRBV6-2 or TRBV6-3 and TRBJ2-2; D possibly corresponds to TRBD2 (6 bases). Germline V lookup: CDR1 MNHEY, CDR2 SVGEGT. The V end was cut by 6 bases, the J end by 2 bases, with 22 bases between. The CDR3 sequence is 18 residues long. Written as DNA, the CDR3 is TGTGCCAGCAGCCGTGGGCCCCAGCGGGTCCTCAACACCGGGGAGCTGTTTTTT. Its protein is CASSRGPQRVLNTGELFF.

This chain connects TRBV28 to TRBJ1-1; D remains ambiguous. Trimming shortened V by 3 bases and J by 6 bases, and 14 bases separated the two germline ends. Germline CDR1 is MDHEN and CDR2 is SYDVKM. This CDR3 is built from 14 residues. CDR3 sequence: CASSFRSSGPEAFF. CDR3 bases: TGTGCCAGCAGTTTCCGTTCAAGCGGTCCTGAAGCTTTCTTT. Variable domain in full (rest from reference TRBV28 and TRBJ1-1): DVKVTQSSRYLVKRTGEKVFLECVQDMDHENMFWYRQDPGLGLRLIYFSYDVKMKEKGDIPEGYSVSREKKERFSLILESASTNQTSMYLCASSFRSSGPEAFFGQGTRLTVV.

The chain employs TRBV7-9 and TRBJ2-5; tentatively, D is TRBD1 or TRBD2 (5 bases each). Trimming left V 5 bases short and J 5 bases short, with 15 bases between. The CDR3 totals 14 residues. From germline, CDR1 is SEHNR and CDR2 FQNEAQ (reference sequence). The CDR3 here is CASSAPGRSETQYF. The CDR3 coding sequence is TGTGCCAGCAGCGCCCCGGGACGGTCCGAGACCCAGTACTTC.

The genes are TRBV7-8 and TRBJ2-7; 8 bases match TRBD1. The junction had 9 bases not matched to a gene; V was cut back by 10 bases and J by 1 base. Germline loops: CDR1 SGHVS, CDR2 FQNEAQ. The CDR3 is 14 residues long. The CDR3 coding sequence is TGTGCCACCTCCCCGGGACAGGATTCCTACGAGCAGTACTTC. Translation: CATSPGQDSYEQYF.

This clonotype was observed a few times. The chain uses TRBV5-4 and TRBJ2-5; a weak D match, TRBD2 (6 bases). V lost 4 bases and J lost 7, with 23 bases in between. The length of the CDR3 is 16 residues. CDR1 SGHNT and CDR2 YYREEE come from the germline V gene (reference sequence). The CDR3 nucleotides read TGTGCCAGCAGCGCGGCCGGTTGGACTACCGCGGGGACCCAGTACTTC. The encoded protein is CASSAAGWTTAGTQYF. The full variable domain, with the rest looked up from reference TRBV5-4 and TRBJ2-5, is ETGVTQSPTHLIKTRGQQVTLRCSSQSGHNTVSWYQQALGQGPQFIFQYYREEENGRGNFPPRFSGLQFPNYSSELNVNALELDDSALYLCASSAAGWTTAGTQYFGPGTRLLVL.

This clonotype was picked up many times. The rearrangement joins TRBV29-1 to TRBJ2-7, with D possibly matching TRBD2 (6 bases). V was clipped by 6 bases and J by 0 bases, with 15 bases between them. The CDR3 runs to 14 residues. CDR1 and CDR2 (germline): SQVTM, ANQGSEA. The CDR3 nucleotides are TGCAGCGTAGCCGGGACTGCTAGCTCCTACGAGCAGTACTTC. Its translation is CSVAGTASSYEQYF.